These T cell receptor beta chains were read from a single sample in a study of blood T cell repertoires in COVID-19. Clones were sequenced by immunoSEQ multiplex PCR, and TCRdb holds only the in-frame ones, with some missing. The sample holds 300,000 or so clones; about nine tenths are singletons and the top ten take around 3.5%. Sequencing used peripheral blood. The source is a woman aged 40 to 49 with acute or convalescent COVID-19. The CDR3 runs from the conserved cysteine through the conserved F or W. Fields, in order: J gene, CDR3 length, V gene, D gene, clone size, CDR3 DNA, CDR3 protein. The D gene is left open where the match is weak. Where a row states a size, it is once, few, many or the class of an expanded clone; other rows omit it.

>TRBJ1-4|15|TRBV3-1/TRBV3-2|-|-
TGTGCCAGCAGCCAAGCTTCAGGTCGTAATGAAAAACTGTTTTTT
CASSQASGRNEKLFF
>TRBJ2-1|14|TRBV6-4|-|-
TGTGCCAGCAGTGTAGAGGTATCCTACAATGAGCAGTTCTTC
CASSVEVSYNEQFF
>TRBJ1-6|15|TRBV21-1|-|once
TGTGCCAGCAGCAAAGAAGGGGCCTGCGGGGCACCCCTCCACTTT
CASSKEGACGAPLHF
>TRBJ1-1|15|TRBV30|-|-
TGTGCCTGGAGTACGGGGGAGGGTTTGAACACTGAAGCTTTCTTT
CAWSTGEGLNTEAFF
>TRBJ2-3|16|TRBV5-1|TRBD1|-
TGCGCCAGCAGCTTGTCCGGGACAGGAGCATCAGATACGCAGTATTTT
CASSLSGTGASDTQYF
>TRBJ1-1|12|TRBV9|-|-
TGTGCCAGCAGCGTAGGGGCGAGTGAAGCTTTCTTT
CASSVGASEAFF
>TRBJ2-2|16|TRBV27|TRBD1|-
TGTGCCAGCAGTTCAGGACAGGGGACCAACACCGGGGAGCTGTTTTTT
CASSSGQGTNTGELFF
>TRBJ2-5|12|TRBV5-8|-|-
TGTGCCAGCAGCTTGAGAGGGGGGACCCAGTACTTC
CASSLRGGTQYF
>TRBJ1-2|13|TRBV7-2|-|-
TGTGCCAGCAGCCCAGGGGACGACTATGGCTACACCTTC
CASSPGDDYGYTF
>TRBJ1-1|15|TRBV4-1|TRBD1|-
TGCGCCAGCAGTCAAACTGGGACAGCTTGGGAGGAAGCTTTCTTT
CASSQTGTAWEEAFF
>TRBJ2-1|14|TRBV12-5|TRBD1|-
TGTGCTAGTGGCCTAGGGACAGGGTGGAATGAGCAGTTCTTC
CASGLGTGWNEQFF
>TRBJ2-3|17|TRBV9|TRBD1|-
TGTGCCAGCAGCACCGCCTACAGGGGGCCGCGCACAGATACGCAGTATTTT
CASSTAYRGPRTDTQYF
>TRBJ1-3|16|TRBV5-1|-|-
TGCGCCAGCAGCTTGTCGGGACAAAACTCTGGAAACACCATATATTTT
CASSLSGQNSGNTIYF
>TRBJ1-2|15|TRBV6-5|-|-
TGTGCCAGCAGTTACAAGTGGTCCGGGGGTTATGGCTACACCTTC
CASSYKWSGGYGYTF
>TRBJ2-1|16|TRBV24-1|TRBD2|-
TGTGCCACCAGTGACCCGGGGACTAGTCAGGGCGGTGAGCAGTTCTTC
CATSDPGTSQGGEQFF
>TRBJ1-2|13|TRBV6-5|TRBD1|-
TGTGCCAGCAGTTACTCGACAGGGAATGGCTACACCTTC
CASSYSTGNGYTF
>TRBJ2-3|15|TRBV7-2|TRBD1|-
TGTGCCAGCAGCCAAGGGACAGGCCCTCAAAATACGCAGTATTTT
CASSQGTGPQNTQYF
>TRBJ2-2|12|TRBV6-5|-|-
TGTGCCACCCCCTGGGGGGTCCGGGAGCTGTTTTTT
CATPWGVRELFF
>TRBJ1-1|14|TRBV5-6|-|once
TGTGCCAGCAGCGCGGACAGACTGAACACTGAAGCTTTCTTT
CASSADRLNTEAFF
>TRBJ2-5|17|TRBV10-3|TRBD2|-
TGTGCCATCAGTGAGAAGACTAGCGGGGGGGTCCAAGAGACCCAGTACTTC
CAISEKTSGGVQETQYF
>TRBJ1-2|13|TRBV10-2|-|once
TGCGCCAGCAGTGAGGTAGCTAACTATGGCTACACCTTC
CASSEVANYGYTF
>TRBJ2-5|14|TRBV3-1/TRBV3-2|-|-
TGTGCCAGCAGCCAAGTCAACAGGCAAGAGACCCAGTACTTC
CASSQVNRQETQYF
>TRBJ1-2|11|TRBV5-1|-|-
TGCGCCACCGGGGACTTATATGGCTACACCTTC
CATGDLYGYTF
>TRBJ1-5|14|TRBV29-1|TRBD1|-
TGCAGCGGGGACCTCAGGGGGCGGAAACAGCCCCAGCATTTT
CSGDLRGRKQPQHF
>TRBJ1-5|16|TRBV19|-|-
TGTGCCAGTAGTATGACGTCGGGGATTAGCAATCAGCCCCAGCATTTT
CASSMTSGISNQPQHF
>TRBJ1-1|15|TRBV15|-|once
TGTGCCACCAGCATTCAAAGGGGGATGGGCACTGAAGCTTTCTTT
CATSIQRGMGTEAFF
>TRBJ2-5|12|TRBV30|-|-
TGTGCCTGGAGTCCTAGGGGGGAGACCCAGTACTTC
CAWSPRGETQYF
>TRBJ1-5|13|TRBV30|-|once
TGTGCCTGGAGTGCACAGGGCTACCAGCCCCAGCATTTT
CAWSAQGYQPQHF
>TRBJ1-1|14|TRBV11-2|-|once
TGTGCCAGCAGCTTATATGCGGACAGCACTGAAGCTTTCTTT
CASSLYADSTEAFF
>TRBJ1-3|17|TRBV9|-|once
TGTGCCAGCAGCGTAGGTGGGGGGATGGGATCTGGAAACACCATATATTTT
CASSVGGGMGSGNTIYF
>TRBJ2-1|15|TRBV5-4|-|-
TGTGCCAGCGGCAGGGAACAGGGTGGAGGTGGGGAGCAGTTCTTC
CASGREQGGGGEQFF
>TRBJ2-1|14|TRBV19|TRBD2|once
TGTGCCAGTCACATAGCGGGGGGCGACAATGAGCAGTTCTTC
CASHIAGGDNEQFF
>TRBJ1-1|12|TRBV2|-|-
TGTGCCGGTCGGGCAGGGGACTATCGAGCTTTCTTT
CAGRAGDYRAFF
>TRBJ1-3|16|TRBV18|TRBD1|-
TGTGCCAGCTCGTCGGGACAGAGAAGCTCTGGAAACACCATATATTTT
CASSSGQRSSGNTIYF
>TRBJ2-2|14|TRBV3-1/TRBV3-2|-|-
TGTGCCAGCAGCCCCAGGGGATTCGCCGGGGAGCTGTTTTTT
CASSPRGFAGELFF
>TRBJ1-5|15|TRBV19|TRBD1|-
TGTGCCAGTAGTACAGACAGGGGGATCAAGGAGCCCCAGCATTTT
CASSTDRGIKEPQHF
>TRBJ2-2|12|TRBV12-3/TRBV12-4|-|few
TGTGCCAGCGGAAGGAGGGGCGGGGAGCTGTTTTTT
CASGRRGGELFF
>TRBJ1-6|15|TRBV25-1|TRBD1|-
TGTGCCAGCAGGGAAGGGACAGTCTATAATTCACCCCTCCACTTT
CASREGTVYNSPLHF
>TRBJ2-6|14|TRBV9|-|-
TGTGCCAGCAGCGCTCGCTCTGGGGCCAACGTCCTGACTTTC
CASSARSGANVLTF
>TRBJ1-2|16|TRBV7-2|-|few
TGTGCCAGCAGCTTAAACCCAAGGTGGGGGGGCTATGGCTACACCTTC
CASSLNPRWGGYGYTF
>TRBJ1-2|12|TRBV9|-|-
TGTGCCAGCAGCCTGGGCTCATATGGCTACACCTTC
CASSLGSYGYTF